Listed below are T cell receptor beta chains from one sample, sequenced in a study of T cell clonotyping in hematopoietic cell transplantation. Data came from immunoSEQ multiplex PCR; TCRdb stores just in-frame clones and leaves some out. The repertoire has more than 25,000 clones, 92% of them found once; the top ten carry around 11%. This specimen consisted of PBMCs, obtained 100 days after allogeneic stem cell transplant. These TCRs come from a female patient aged 45-65 years who had an allogeneic stem cell transplant from a related donor, so the T cells may come from the graft donor. Some clones in this sample may be carry-over from other donors' samples. Both conserved end residues are part of each CDR3. The order of the fields is clone size, V gene, D gene, CDR3 length, J gene, CDR3 DNA, CDR3 protein. A D gene is named only where the DNA matches it firmly. Clone size is shown for a subset of rows, as once, few, many or a class of expanded clone.

>-|TRBV7-2|-|15|TRBJ2-1
TGTGCCAGCAGCTTAGGGGGGCAGGGGTACAATGAGCAGTTCTTC
CASSLGGQGYNEQFF
>-|TRBV10-3|-|15|TRBJ1-6
TGTGCCATCAGTGAGGGACCGCGACTCGGATCACCCCTCCACTTT
CAISEGPRLGSPLHF
>-|TRBV6-5|-|13|TRBJ1-3
TGTGCCAGCAGTTACGCCGCGGGAAACACCATATATTTT
CASSYAAGNTIYF
>-|TRBV5-1|TRBD1|16|TRBJ1-3
TGCGCCAGCCGCGCAGAGGGGGCATTCTCTGGAAACACCATATATTTT
CASRAEGAFSGNTIYF
>-|TRBV10-3|-|14|TRBJ1-5
TGTGCCATCAGTGAACTTGGCGGCAATCAGCCCCAGCATTTT
CAISELGGNQPQHF
>once|TRBV5-6|-|15|TRBJ1-3
TGTGCCAGCAGCTTAGAGATGGCATTTGGAAACACCATATATTTT
CASSLEMAFGNTIYF
>-|TRBV7-8|-|12|TRBJ1-4
TGTGCCAGCAGCTTAGACCCGGGGAAACTGTTTTTT
CASSLDPGKLFF
>-|TRBV27|-|14|TRBJ1-4
TGTGCCAGCAGTTTACAGGGGAGGCATGAAAAACTGTTTTTT
CASSLQGRHEKLFF
>-|TRBV9|-|15|TRBJ1-4
TGTGCCAGCAGCGTAGGGCGGCAGTTAGATGAAAAACTGTTTTTT
CASSVGRQLDEKLFF
>-|TRBV10-2|TRBD1|15|TRBJ2-7
TGCGCCAGCAGTGGTGAACAGGGGCGCCCCAACGAGCAGTACTTC
CASSGEQGRPNEQYF
>once|TRBV7-8|-|13|TRBJ2-7
TGTGCCAGCAGCTTTGGATGGGCCTACGAGCAGTACTTC
CASSFGWAYEQYF
>-|TRBV5-1|-|13|TRBJ1-1
TGCGCCAGCAGAGAGACGGGTAACACTGAAGCTTTCTTT
CASRETGNTEAFF
>once|TRBV19|-|14|TRBJ1-1
TGTGCCAGTAGTATCTTGGGGGGAGGTGCTGAAGCTTTCTTT
CASSILGGGAEAFF